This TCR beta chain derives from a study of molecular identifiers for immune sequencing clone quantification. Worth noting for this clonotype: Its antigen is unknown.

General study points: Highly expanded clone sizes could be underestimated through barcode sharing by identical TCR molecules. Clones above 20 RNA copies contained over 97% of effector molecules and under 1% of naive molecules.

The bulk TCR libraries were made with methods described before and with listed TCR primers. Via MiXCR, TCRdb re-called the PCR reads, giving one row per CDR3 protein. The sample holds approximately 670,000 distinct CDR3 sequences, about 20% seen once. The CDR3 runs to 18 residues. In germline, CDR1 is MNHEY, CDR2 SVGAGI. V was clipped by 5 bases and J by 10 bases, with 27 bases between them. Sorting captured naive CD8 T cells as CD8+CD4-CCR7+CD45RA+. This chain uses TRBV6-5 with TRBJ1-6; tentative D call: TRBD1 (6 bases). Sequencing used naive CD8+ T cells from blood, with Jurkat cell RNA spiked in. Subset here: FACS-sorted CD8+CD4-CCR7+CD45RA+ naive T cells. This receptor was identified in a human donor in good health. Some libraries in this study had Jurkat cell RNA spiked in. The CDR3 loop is CASSNSIGQIIEGSPLHF. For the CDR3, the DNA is TGTGCCAGCAGTAACAGTATAGGACAGATAATTGAAGGGTCACCCCTCCACTTT.